Listed here are 20 T cell receptor beta chains from one sample, sequenced in a study of T cells after yellow fever vaccination. TCRdb processed the 5' RACE reads anew with MiXCR; each CDR3 protein has one entry. The sample carries a few hundred thousand distinct CDR3 sequences, around 8.6% recorded once. This sample comprised CD4+ T cells sorted from PBMCs, obtained 5 days after the yellow fever booster vaccination. The receptors were gathered from a young man who received the YFV17D yellow fever vaccine.

J is TRBJ2-3 and V is TRBV20-1; 8 nucleotides line up with TRBD1. This CDR3 region has 14 residues. Per germline, CDR1 DFQATT and CDR2 SNEGSKA (reference sequence). Trimming cost V 6 bases and J 2 bases; bases outside gene matches: 7. CDR3: CSANPGGVTDTQYF. In DNA, the CDR3 is TGCAGTGCAAACCCAGGGGGCGTCACAGATACGCAGTATTTT.

Only a few counts were recorded for this clonotype. The V call is TRBV27, the J call TRBJ2-5; TRBD2 matches 7 bases. CDR1 is MNHEY and CDR2 is SMNVEV in the germline V gene (reference sequence). The ends lost 5 bases at V and 5 bases at J; junction bases unmatched: 8. This CDR3 contains 14 residues. In nucleotides, the CDR3 is TGTGCCAGCAGTGTCCAGCGGGGTCGGGAGACCCAGTACTTC. It codes for CASSVQRGRETQYF.

This clonotype has only a few counts. This chain links TRBV7-9 with TRBJ1-2; tentatively, D is TRBD1 (5 bases). Germline V gene sequence: CDR1 SEHNR, CDR2 FQNEAQ (reference sequence). The CDR3 extends over 15 amino acids. Deletions cut 4 bases from V and 4 bases from J, with 16 bases between. CDR3 protein: CASSYAGDLIYGYTF. Written as DNA, the CDR3 is TGTGCCAGCAGCTATGCGGGGGATCTAATCTATGGCTACACCTTC.

This clonotype showed up just a few times. V usage is TRBV7-2 and J usage is TRBJ2-7, with 8 positions matching TRBD2. CDR1 and CDR2 (germline): SGHTA, FQGNSA. The ends lost 0 bases at V and 3 bases at J; junction bases unmatched: 4. The CDR3 totals 15 residues. The CDR3 spells CASSLAGGGHYEQYF. The CDR3 region has the DNA TGTGCCAGCAGCTTAGCCGGGGGGGGACACTACGAGCAGTACTTC.

The chain joins TRBV12-3 or TRBV12-4 to TRBJ1-3; TRBD1 matches at 9 bases. V dropped 6 bases and J dropped 5; count of bases not matched to a gene: 8. CDR3 length: 15 amino acids. In nucleotides, the CDR3 is TGTGCCAGCAGGGAAACAGGGGGCCGGAGAAACACCATATATTTT. The encoded protein is CASRETGGRRNTIYF.

This clonotype was seen a few times. This rearrangement joins TRBV4-2 to TRBJ2-5; D remains ambiguous. Per germline, CDR1 LGHNA and CDR2 YNFKEQ. The V end was cut by 0 bases, the J end by 4 bases, with 21 bases between. CDR3 length: 18 amino acids. The CDR3 bases are TGTGCCAGCAGCCAAGATTCATCGTGGGTTCCCAAAGGAGAGACCCAGTACTTC. Translation: CASSQDSSWVPKGETQYF.

This clonotype was found many times. The CDR3 nucleotides are TGCAGCGTCGAAAAGGGGGGATTCACAGATACGCAGTATTTT. Amino acid sequence: CSVEKGGFTDTQYF. This sequence joins TRBV29-1 and TRBJ2-3; D possibly matches TRBD1 or TRBD2 (6 bases each). The ends were cut back, 6 bases at V and 2 bases at J, with 15 bases in the middle. This CDR3 contains 14 residues. Germline V CDR1 and CDR2: SQVTM, ANQGSEA.

This clonotype occurred many times. The V gene is TRBV12-3 or TRBV12-4, the J gene TRBJ2-5, with D tentatively TRBD1 (5 bases). V lost 3 bases and J lost 5, with 10 bases in between. The CDR3 has 13 residues. CDR3 sequence reads: CASSFNRRETQYF. In DNA form, the CDR3 reads TGTGCCAGCAGTTTCAACAGGCGGGAGACCCAGTACTTC.

The V and J genes are TRBV4-1 and TRBJ2-5; D ambiguous. V was cut by 1 base and J by 7 bases, with 13 bases left in between. The germline V gene has CDR1 MGHRA and CDR2 YSYEKL. The length of the CDR3 is 14 residues. DNA for the CDR3: TGCGCCAGCAGCCAAGCGAGGTACCGGGCGACCCAGTACTTC. Its translation is CASSQARYRATQYF.

Only a few counts were recorded for this clonotype. This chain uses TRBV9 with TRBJ2-5; D is perhaps TRBD2 (7 bases). This CDR3 is 15 amino acids long. Germline CDR1 is SGDLS and CDR2 is YYNGEE. Trimming removed 0 bases from V and 1 base from J, with 10 bases in between. The CDR3 DNA is TGTGCCAGCAGCGTAGCTGCGGGGGCCCAAGAGACCCAGTACTTC. Its protein is CASSVAAGAQETQYF.

This clonotype was picked up a small number of times. The chain links TRBV5-1 to TRBJ2-7; D possibly corresponds to TRBD2 (6 bases). This CDR3 contains 15 residues. Germline CDR1 is SGHRS and CDR2 is YFSETQ. V was trimmed by 4 bases and J by 4 bases, leaving 18 bases between them. CDR3 sequence: CASSEGPGVAYEQYF. CDR3 nucleotide sequence: TGCGCCAGCAGCGAGGGACCGGGAGTGGCATACGAGCAGTACTTC.

This clonotype was detected only a few times. This chain connects TRBV20-1 to TRBJ1-5, with D maybe TRBD1 (5 bases). CDR3 length: 15 amino acids. V dropped 2 bases and J dropped 0 bases, with 11 bases sitting between them. Per germline, CDR1 DFQATT and CDR2 SNEGSKA (reference sequence). The CDR3 nucleotides read TGCAGTGCTAGATCCAGGGAATATAGCAATCAGCCCCAGCATTTT. It yields the protein CSARSREYSNQPQHF.

This clonotype was counted between two and nine times. This sequence joins TRBV20-1 and TRBJ1-5; 7 nucleotides align to TRBD1. Losses at the gene ends were 0 bases for V and 5 bases for J; bases not matched to a gene: 4. Germline CDR1 reads DFQATT; CDR2 reads SNEGSKA (reference sequence). This CDR3 comprises 14 residues. CDR3 bases: TGCAGTGCTAGAGAAAACAGGGGCGATCAGCCCCAGCATTTT. As protein: CSARENRGDQPQHF.

The chain combines TRBV6-1 with TRBJ1-4, with 7 bases identical to TRBD1. V was pared by 5 bases and J by 5 bases, with 8 bases of the junction left unmatched. Germline values: CDR1 MNHNS, CDR2 SASEGT. There are 15 residues in the CDR3. CDR3 amino acids: CASSFDRAPNEKLFF. In DNA, the CDR3 is TGTGCCAGCAGTTTCGACAGGGCCCCGAATGAAAAACTGTTTTTT.

This clonotype was observed at least ten times. This chain connects TRBV24-1 to TRBJ2-7; no clear D. There are 11 residues in the CDR3. Germline V gene data show CDR1 as KGHDR and CDR2 as SFDVKD. Trimming removed 7 bases at V and 4 bases at J, with 7 bases between. Written as DNA, the CDR3 is TGTGCCACCAGGTTGGGTTACGAGCAGTACGTC. Encoded protein: CATRLGYEQYV.

This clonotype showed up just a few times. The chain combines TRBV7-3 with TRBJ2-2; D is perhaps TRBD1 (6 bases). The germline gives CDR1 SGHTA, CDR2 FQGTGA. The length of the CDR3 is 14 residues. V was cut by 5 bases and J by 4 bases, with 11 bases left in between. CDR3 sequence: CASSADRRTGELFF. DNA of the CDR3: TGTGCCAGCAGCGCGGACAGACGCACCGGGGAGCTGTTTTTT.

Ten or more counts support this clonotype. V and J are TRBV29-1 and TRBJ1-5; 7 bases match TRBD1. Per the germline V gene, CDR1 is SQVTM and CDR2 is ANQGSEA. The trim removed 4 bases at V and 6 bases at J, leaving 9 bases unmatched. This CDR3 contains 14 residues. The CDR3 bases are TGCAGCGTTGTTCTAGGGGGCGGCGGTCAGCCCCAGCATTTT. Translated: CSVVLGGGGQPQHF.

In its sample, this clonotype was seen a few times. This chain uses TRBV11-2 with TRBJ2-4; D is perhaps TRBD2 (6 bases). The V gene's germline CDR1 is SGHAT and CDR2 FQNNGV. The V end was cut by 5 bases, the J end by 0 bases, with 11 bases between. This CDR3 contains 15 residues. DNA for the CDR3: TGTGCCAGCAGCGTATGGGGGGAAGCCAAAAACATTCAGTACTTC. As protein: CASSVWGEAKNIQYF.

V is TRBV6-1 and J is TRBJ2-5, with D hard to call. CDR1 MNHNS and CDR2 SASEGT come from the germline V gene. This CDR3 is 13 amino acids long. The V gene lost 2 bases and the J gene lost 4 bases, with 8 bases spanning the gap. CDR3 loop: CASSESGRETQYF. The CDR3 DNA follows: TGTGCCAGCAGTGAATCTGGGCGAGAGACCCAGTACTTC.

The chain combines TRBV4-1 with TRBJ1-4; unclear D gene. The CDR3 length is 14 residues. In germline, CDR1 is MGHRA, CDR2 YSYEKL. Trimming cost V 1 base and J 8 bases, with 11 bases left between them. CDR3: CASSQVDRGEKLFF. Here the CDR3 DNA reads TGCGCCAGCAGCCAAGTCGACCGCGGGGAAAAACTGTTTTTT.